This TCR beta chain was observed in a study of control samples from healthy donors and cancer patients. Remarks on this clone: Sequence at one end of the junction differs from germline and may be a read error.

CDR1 and CDR2 (germline): SGHDT, YYEEEE. The CDR3 is made up of 14 amino acids. Clones were read by immunoSEQ multiplex PCR, and TCRdb kept only the in-frame ones, dropping some. The sample carries tens of thousands of clones, about 94% recorded once. The chain is built from TRBV5-6 and TRBJ2-1; maybe TRBD2 (5 bases). The specimen was blood. The source of this sequence is a woman aged 25 to 45 in good health. CDR3 sequence: CASSLVSGYNEQFF. The CDR3 DNA follows: TGTGCCAGCAGTTTGGTCTCGGGATACAATGAGCAGTTCTTC. Full variable domain (remainder filled in from reference TRBV5-6 and TRBJ2-1): DAGVTQSPTHLIKTRGQQVTLRCSPKSGHDTVSWYQQALGQGPQFIFQYYEEEERQRGNFPDRFSGHQFPNYSSELNVNALLLGDSALYLCASSLVSGYNEQFFGPGTRLTVL.